The present T cell receptor (beta chain) was sequenced within a study of blood T cell repertoires in COVID-19 (dated by TCRdb to 2020 to 2022). Study-level background: The collaborator samples originated in the United States, Italy and Spain and spanned the acute and convalescent phases of COVID-19. The prospective study material was composed of cDNA or gDNA derived from T cells, B-cell-depleted T cells, or PBMCs. Subjects who had been exposed to COVID-19, were actively infected with it, or had recovered from it provided the deeply sampled blood TCRbeta repertoires that made up the dataset. The repertoires were released in a freely available public database intended as a resource for research on the immune response to SARS-CoV-2. Samples were obtained from the ongoing ImmuneRACE study (first 160 participants) and from some 1,200 subjects provided by 6 global collaborators. Nearly every sample came with metadata listing a de-identified subject ID, COVID-19 status, age in years and sex. Where HLA class I and class II types were available, the types were taken from metadata supplied by the sample provider, not from assay-based typing.

The germline ends are 12 bases apart after V is trimmed by 0 bases and J by 0 bases. The CDR3 covers 17 residues, taking in both the cysteine and the phenylalanine. Of the read, only the CDR3 DNA is kept; its 51 bases are in frame from base 1. From the germline V gene (reference sequence), CDR1 is SGHNT and CDR2 is YYREEE. As to this clone: The antigen it recognizes is unknown. No much larger clone is present one base from it, and per-base qualities are unavailable.

Paper-wide results and their limitations: Clinical and demographic metadata were provided uncurated, with the amount varying by source and participant.

The immunoSEQ Assay, a bias-controlled multiplex PCR, was used to amplify TCRbeta CDR3 regions from genomic DNA. Per the original workflow: The number of nucleated cells in each sample was estimated by amplification of reference gene primers within the assay. To quantify the absolute abundance of each unique TCRbeta CDR3 rearrangement, sequence reads were collapsed and filtered. Productive Simpson clonality was computed per sample as the square root of Simpson's diversity index over productive rearrangements. TCRdb carries this immuneACCESS record with in-frame sequences only. Its versions omit some clonotypes, under half of them owing to an unresolved V gene in the studies checked, with the rest unexplained. From that table come the V and J calls and clone size; the DNA was used to work out D and trimming. The sample table records around 300,000 clones; 80% to 95% of these occur just once. The top ten hold about 1.1% of the sample.

Participants in the prospective study were enrolled through a virtual design, were aged about 18 to 90 years, and lived in approximately 25 United States geographic areas. Cohort assignment in the prospective study relied on participant-reported clinical history from a screening survey and a study questionnaire. Recovered participants in ImmuneRACE Cohort 3 were defined by two consecutive negative NP/OP PCR tests, clearance by a healthcare professional, or resolution of symptoms. Mobile phlebotomists in the prospective study collected whole blood, serum and a nasopharyngeal or oropharyngeal swab from every participant. Participants in the prospective study had the option to provide additional blood draws and questionnaires over a 2-month period. Before DNA extraction, prospective study blood samples were shipped either frozen or at room temperature.

Source material: PBMCs or T cells enriched from blood (not recorded which). The TCR was taken from a woman in her thirties who had recovered from COVID-19. This sequence uses TRBV5-4 and TRBJ2-2; confidence is insufficient to name the D gene. CDR3 reads: CASSLENRRANTGELFF. The DNA sequence reads TGTGCCAGCAGCTTGGAGAACAGACGAGCGAACACCGGGGAGCTGTTTTTT. The entire variable domain, with the stretches around the CDR3 drawn from the reference TRBV5-4 and TRBJ2-2 proteins, is ETGVTQSPTHLIKTRGQQVTLRCSSQSGHNTVSWYQQALGQGPQFIFQYYREEENGRGNFPPRFSGLQFPNYSSELNVNALELDDSALYLCASSLENRRANTGELFFGEGSRLTVL.